Detailed here is one T cell receptor beta chain. These data come from a study of blood T cell repertoires in COVID-19. About the study: Samples taken during acute and convalescent COVID-19 were collected in the United States, Italy and Spain. The analysed material was cDNA or gDNA that came from T cells, B-cell-depleted T cells, or PBMCs.

Germline V gives CDR1 LGHNA, CDR2 YNFKEQ. V lost 1 base, J lost 8 bases, and 6 bases stayed unmatched. The CDR3 runs to 14 residues. The authors' processing: Reference gene primer amplification gave nucleated cell count estimates. Sequenced by immunoSEQ multiplex PCR; TCRdb stores in-frame clones only, minus some. D and trimming were read from the DNA, whereas the V and J calls and clone size are those reported in that table. The sample records roughly 150,000 clones, approximately 82% being singletons. Sample: peripheral blood. V usage is TRBV4-2 and J usage is TRBJ1-2; TRBD1 aligns across 8 bases. This receptor was identified in a woman in her forties or fifties with acute or convalescent COVID-19. The CDR3 region is CASSQGPTGDGYTF. The CDR3 DNA is TGTGCCAGCAGCCAAGGACCGACAGGGGACGGCTACACCTTC.